Presented here are 32 T cell receptor beta chains from one specimen sequenced in a study of Graves' ophthalmopathy and Graves' hyperthyroidism. Using RNA transcripts, the TCR beta CDR3 regions were amplified. Second-round multiplex PCR followed a first-round RT-PCR using HTBI primers. One entry per CDR3 protein results from TCRdb running MiXCR on the multiplex PCR reads. This table holds almost 750,000 distinct CDR3 sequences, 40% found once. The sequencing sample was made of peripheral blood. The receptors shown here come from an adult man with Graves' ophthalmopathy.

This clonotype was seen ten or more times. The CDR3: CSAGGPEAFF. The CDR3 DNA follows: TGCAGCGCTGGCGGTCCTGAAGCTTTCTTT. This chain uses TRBV29-1 with TRBJ1-1; D gene uncertain. This CDR3 spans 10 amino acids. The germline V gene has CDR1 SQVTM and CDR2 ANQGSEA. V lost 7 bases and J lost 6, with 9 bases in between.

This clonotype was seen many times. The gene calls are TRBV6-6 and TRBJ1-5; TRBD1 agrees at 7 bases. Germline V CDR1 and CDR2: MNHNY, SVGAGI (reference sequence). There are 13 residues in the CDR3. Losses at the gene ends were 5 bases for V and 7 bases for J; bases not matched to a gene: 5. The CDR3 coding sequence is TGTGCCAGCAGTCCGACAGGGAGGCAGCCCCAGCATTTT. Encoded protein: CASSPTGRQPQHF.

V and J are TRBV20-1 and TRBJ1-5, with 10 nucleotides matching TRBD1. V dropped 6 bases and J dropped 6; count of bases not matched to a gene: 2. Germline CDR1 DFQATT, CDR2 SNEGSKA (reference sequence). The CDR3 has 12 amino acids. For the CDR3, the DNA is TGCAGTGCAGGGACAGGGGTTCAGCCCCAGCATTTT. It specifies CSAGTGVQPQHF.

CDR3 in DNA: TGTGCCAGCAGCCCAGCCCGAGCAACCGGAGAGCAGTACTTC. Translated: CASSPARATGEQYF. The V gene is TRBV11-2, the J gene TRBJ2-7; D call uncertain. Germline-derived CDR1 and CDR2 are SGHAT and FQNNGV. This CDR3 comprises 14 residues. Trimming took off 5 bases at V and 7 bases at J, with 18 bases between the two ends.

This clonotype was observed a few times. The V call is TRBV29-1, the J call TRBJ2-2; possible D gene TRBD2, 5 bases. V was clipped by 1 base and J by 7 bases, with 7 bases between them. The CDR3 contains 12 residues. Germline CDR1 reads SQVTM; CDR2 reads ANQGSEA. The CDR3 spells CSVEGEYGELFF. The CDR3 bases are TGCAGCGTTGAAGGGGAGTACGGGGAGCTGTTTTTT.

The table lists this clonotype with a few counts. The chain joins TRBV7-8 to TRBJ2-7; D remains ambiguous. The CDR3 has 14 residues. The germline gives CDR1 SGHVS, CDR2 FQNEAQ. Trimming shortened V by 6 bases and J by 2 bases, and 14 bases separated the two germline ends. CDR3 residues: CASSYSRRAYEQYF. For the CDR3, the DNA is TGTGCCAGCAGTTACTCACGACGGGCCTACGAGCAGTACTTC.

On this clonotype: A much larger clone lies one base from this, so it may be a read error. The chain recombines TRBV29-1 with TRBJ2-5, with 9 nucleotides matching TRBD2. The CDR3 consists of 15 residues. CDR1 is SQVTM, CDR2 ANQGSEA, per germline. The V and J ends lost 0 bases and 7 bases, in that order; junction bases with no gene match: 9. CDR3 region: CSVEDRGGVKGTQYF. Written as DNA, the CDR3 is TGCAGCGTTGAAGATCGCGGGGGGGTTAAAGGGACCCAGTACTTC.

V and J are TRBV25-1 and TRBJ2-5; D possibly corresponds to TRBD1 (6 bases). The CDR3 sequence is 14 residues long. Germline assignment: CDR1 MGHDK and CDR2 SYGVNS. The CDR3 DNA sequence: TGTGTCAGTGCAGGGGCAGTGAGGGGAGAGACCCAGTACTTC. Translation: CVSAGAVRGETQYF.

This clonotype was observed many times. The rearrangement links TRBV6-1 to TRBJ1-2; 8 nucleotides match TRBD1. Germline V gene lookup returns CDR1 MNHNS and CDR2 SASEGT. The trim removed 7 bases at V and 2 bases at J, leaving 3 bases unmatched. The CDR3 covers 13 residues. The CDR3 region has the DNA TGTGCCAGCAATCGACAGGGGAACTATGGCTACACCTTC. Its protein product is CASNRQGNYGYTF.

This chain links TRBV7-2 with TRBJ2-7; D gene unclear. The germline V gene has CDR1 SGHTA and CDR2 FQGNSA. The ends were cut back, 5 bases at V and 5 bases at J, with 13 bases in the middle. The CDR3 contains 13 residues. The CDR3 here is CASSLRRVHEQYF. The CDR3 DNA sequence: TGTGCCAGCAGCCTACGGAGAGTTCACGAGCAGTACTTC.

This clonotype was observed a handful of times. The rearrangement joins TRBV7-9 to TRBJ2-7; TRBD1 is a possible D gene (6 bases). Deletions cut 4 bases from V and 5 bases from J, with 18 bases between. Germline V CDR1 and CDR2: SEHNR, FQNEAQ (reference sequence). The CDR3 loop spans 15 amino acids. The DNA of the CDR3 is TGTGCCAGCAGCTGGAGACAGGACCCCCTGGACGAGCAGTACTTC. It translates to CASSWRQDPLDEQYF. Combining the CDR3 with reference TRBV7-9 and TRBJ2-7 gives the whole variable domain DTGVSQNPRHKITKRGQNVTFRCDPISEHNRLYWYRQTLGQGPEFLTYFQNEAQLEKSRLLSDRFSAERPKGSFSTLEIQRTEQGDSAMYLCASSWRQDPLDEQYFGPGTRLTVT.

V gene TRBV28 combines with J gene TRBJ1-1; D gene ambiguous. The V end was cut by 11 bases, the J end by 10 bases, with 20 bases between. This CDR3 has 12 residues. Looked up from germline, CDR1 is MDHEN and CDR2 is SYDVKM. CDR3 amino acids: CAASLVAVGAFF. As DNA, the CDR3 is TGTGCCGCCAGCTTGGTGGCCGTTGGAGCTTTCTTT.

This clonotype was counted between two and nine times. V gene TRBV6-1 combines with J gene TRBJ1-5; D is ambiguous. This CDR3 has 13 amino acids. Per germline, CDR1 MNHNS and CDR2 SASEGT. V gave up 6 bases and J gave up 1 base, with 7 bases separating them. The DNA of the CDR3 is TGTGCCAGCAGCACAGTGAGCAATCAGCCCCAGCATTTT. It is translated as CASSTVSNQPQHF.

About this clonotype itself: A much larger clone is a single base away; this may be a read error. The gene calls are TRBV10-3 and TRBJ2-7; 7 bases are shared with TRBD2. The CDR3 runs 15 residues. Germline CDR1 ENHRY, CDR2 SYGVKD. J gave up 1 base and V 8 bases, and 11 bases lay outside the gene matches. In DNA form, the CDR3 reads TGTGCCATCCGTCCGGCTAGCGGTATATCCTACGAGCAGTACTTC. It specifies CAIRPASGISYEQYF.

This rearrangement joins TRBV12-5 to TRBJ2-7; possibly TRBD1 or TRBD2 for D (6 bases each). Germline CDR1 is LGHNT and CDR2 is FRNRAP. The CDR3 loop spans 15 amino acids. CDR3 sequence (DNA): TGTGCCAGCAGTTCTCAATCGGGGGCTTTATACGAGCAGTACTTC. Protein sequence: CASSSQSGALYEQYF. Variable domain in full (rest from reference TRBV12-5 and TRBJ2-7): DARVTQTPRHKVTEMGQEVTMRCQPILGHNTVFWYRQTMMQGLELLAYFRNRAPLDDSGMPKDRFSAEMPDATLATLKIQPSEPRDSAVYFCASSSQSGALYEQYFGPGTRLTVT.

This clonotype has only a few counts. This chain connects TRBV5-6 to TRBJ2-2; 8 bases match TRBD1. The germline CDR1 and CDR2 sequences are SGHDT and YYEEEE. The CDR3 extends over 15 amino acids. The V and J ends lost 5 bases and 3 bases, in that order; junction bases with no gene match: 6. The CDR3, as DNA: TGTGCCAGCAGACCGGGACAGGCGTACACCGGGGAGCTGTTTTTT. Protein product: CASRPGQAYTGELFF.

This rearrangement joins TRBV20-1 to TRBJ1-1, with D possibly matching TRBD1 (6 bases). Germline lookup yields CDR1 DFQATT and CDR2 SNEGSKA (reference sequence). The CDR3 sequence is 13 residues long. V was clipped by 3 bases and J by 4 bases, with 12 bases between them. This CDR3 reads CSASGQRGTEAFF. The CDR3 DNA follows: TGCAGTGCTAGTGGACAGAGAGGCACTGAAGCTTTCTTT.

This clonotype has more than one count but fewer than ten. V is TRBV6-5 and J is TRBJ1-6; D ambiguous. This CDR3 has 15 residues. Trimming removed 0 bases at V and 7 bases at J, with 10 bases between. Germline assignment: CDR1 MNHEY and CDR2 SVGAGI. For the CDR3, the DNA is TGTGCCAGCAGTTACTCGCGGAGCTCCAATTCACCCCTCCACTTT. Protein: CASSYSRSSNSPLHF.

The rearrangement uses TRBV19 and TRBJ1-2, with D perhaps TRBD1 (6 bases). This CDR3 comprises 14 residues. CDR1 LNHDA and CDR2 SQIVND come from the germline V gene (reference sequence). Trimming took 4 bases from V and 5 from J, leaving 14 bases between them. The CDR3 loop reads CASSTGATGYGYTF. In nucleotides, the CDR3 is TGTGCCAGTAGTACAGGGGCCACCGGATATGGCTACACCTTC.

This clonotype was observed a few times. V is TRBV9 and J is TRBJ2-6; 7 bases match TRBD1. The CDR3 sequence is 16 residues long. CDR1 is SGDLS, CDR2 YYNGEE, per germline. J gave up 3 bases and V 2 bases, and 5 bases lay outside the gene matches. The DNA for the CDR3 is TGTGCCAGCAGCGTTACAGGGGATAGTGGGGCCAACGTCCTGACTTTC. Encoded protein: CASSVTGDSGANVLTF.

There are many counts of this clonotype. This chain uses TRBV24-1 with TRBJ2-6; 9 nucleotides line up with TRBD1. CDR3 length: 17 residues. The junction had 4 bases not matched to a gene; V was cut back by 3 bases and J by 2 bases. The germline CDR1 and CDR2 sequences are KGHDR and SFDVKD. The CDR3 protein is CATSDGTGPPGANVLTF. DNA of the CDR3: TGTGCCACCAGTGATGGGACAGGGCCCCCTGGGGCCAACGTCCTGACTTTC.

The chain has TRBV5-6 and TRBJ2-7; perhaps D is TRBD1 or TRBD2 (5 bases each). The CDR3 consists of 13 residues. Deletions cut 4 bases from V and 6 bases from J, with 14 bases between. Per germline, CDR1 SGHDT and CDR2 YYEEEE. The CDR3 loop reads CASSGGPSGEQYF. In nucleotides, the CDR3 is TGTGCCAGCAGCGGGGGACCTTCGGGCGAGCAGTACTTC.

This clonotype has a handful of counts. This chain connects TRBV5-1 to TRBJ2-7; 7 positions match TRBD2. CDR3 size: 14 residues. After removal of 3 bases from V and 1 base from J, the junction contained 4 bases not matched to a gene. Per the germline V gene, CDR1 is SGHRS and CDR2 is YFSETQ. The CDR3 DNA reads as TGCGCCAGCAGCTGGGGGGGGACGTCCTACGAGCAGTACTTC. Translating gives CASSWGGTSYEQYF.

This clonotype was seen a handful of times. The chain combines TRBV6-5 with TRBJ2-7; TRBD1 matches 8 bases. V lost 6 bases and J lost 5; bases outside the gene matches: 6. There are 13 residues in the CDR3. Germline assignment: CDR1 MNHEY and CDR2 SVGAGI. The CDR3 reads CASRRGQVHEQYF. The DNA for the CDR3 is TGTGCCAGCAGAAGGGGACAGGTCCACGAGCAGTACTTC.

With respect to this clonotype: Being one base from a much bigger clone, this may be a read error. The chain uses TRBV2 and TRBJ2-7; 11 bases match TRBD1. Germline assignment: CDR1 SNHLY and CDR2 FYNNEI. The length of the CDR3 is 15 residues. Here the CDR3 reads CASRYRWTGGHEQHF. The CDR3 nucleotides read TGTGCCAGCAGATATCGTTGGACAGGGGGCCACGAGCAGCACTTC.

The rearrangement links TRBV20-1 to TRBJ2-7; 11 bases agree with TRBD2. Germline V gene sequence: CDR1 DFQATT, CDR2 SNEGSKA (reference sequence). The V and J ends lost 0 bases and 0 bases, in that order; junction bases with no gene match: 7. This CDR3 region has 17 residues. DNA of the CDR3: TGCAGTGCTAGAGATAATAGCGGGAGGGCGGGCTCCTACGAGCAGTACTTC. This translates into CSARDNSGRAGSYEQYF.

This rearrangement joins TRBV5-1 to TRBJ2-2; a weak D match, TRBD2 (5 bases). This CDR3 has 13 residues. CDR1 is SGHRS and CDR2 is YFSETQ in the germline V gene. The V end lost 2 bases, the J end lost 6 bases, and 8 bases lay between the germline ends. The CDR3 region has the DNA TGCGCCAGCAGCTTACTAGATTCCGGGGAGCTGTTTTTT. Its protein product is CASSLLDSGELFF.

The table lists this clonotype with a few counts. This CDR3 reads CASSNRGTDGYTF. The CDR3 DNA follows: TGTGCCAGCAGTAACAGGGGAACGGATGGCTACACCTTC. This chain connects TRBV6-2 or TRBV6-3 to TRBJ1-2, with TRBD1 identical over 7 bases. This CDR3 is built from 13 residues. Germline trimming cut 5 bases from V and 6 bases from J; bases unmatched to any gene: 6. Germline loops: CDR1 MNHEY, CDR2 SVGEGT.

The V call is TRBV19, the J call TRBJ1-5, with TRBD1 as a possible D gene (5 bases). CDR1 and CDR2 from the germline V gene are LNHDA and SQIVND (reference sequence). Trimming pared 5 bases from V and 5 bases from J, leaving 16 bases between. The CDR3 extends over 15 amino acids. CDR3 in amino acids: CASSSTVTTHQPQHF. The CDR3 DNA reads as TGTGCCAGTAGTTCGACAGTCACAACCCATCAGCCCCAGCATTTT. Full variable domain (missing parts from reference TRBV19 and TRBJ1-5): DGGITQSPKYLFRKEGQNVTLSCEQNLNHDAMYWYRQDPGQGLRLIYYSQIVNDFQKGDIAEGYSVSREKKESFPLTVTSAQKNPTAFYLCASSSTVTTHQPQHFGDGTRLSIL.

The rearrangement links TRBV25-1 to TRBJ2-7, with 7 bases that match TRBD2. Losses at the gene ends were 6 bases for V and 3 bases for J; bases not matched to a gene: 14. The germline V gene has CDR1 MGHDK and CDR2 SYGVNS. The CDR3 contains 16 residues. The CDR3 DNA reads TGTGCCAGCAGCGTAGGGAGGGACGGGGGGTACTACGAGCAGTACTTC. Encoded protein: CASSVGRDGGYYEQYF.

The V call is TRBV15, the J call TRBJ1-2; TRBD1 might be the D (6 bases). CDR3 length: 15 residues. The germline CDR1 and CDR2 sequences are LNHNV and YYDKDF (reference sequence). Trimming took off 0 bases at V and 12 bases at J, with 20 bases between the two ends. The chain's CDR3 is CATSRDRGRAAGNTF. The CDR3 coding sequence is TGTGCCACCAGCAGAGATCGGGGGCGAGCAGCTGGAAACACCTTC.

Comment on this clonotype: Given a much more abundant clone one base away, this may be a read error. Since no conserved phenylalanine or tryptophan closes the CDR3, a read error is the likely cause. The gene calls are TRBV7-9 and TRBJ1-1; TRBD1 is a possible D gene (5 bases). The length of the CDR3 is 16 residues. V was trimmed by 0 bases and J by 4 bases, leaving 15 bases between them. Germline V gene sequence: CDR1 SEHNR, CDR2 FQNEAQ (reference sequence). The CDR3 loop is CASSLAGLGVGTEAFL. The DNA of the CDR3 is TGTGCCAGCAGCTTAGCAGGGTTGGGGGTTGGCACTGAAGCTTTCCTT.